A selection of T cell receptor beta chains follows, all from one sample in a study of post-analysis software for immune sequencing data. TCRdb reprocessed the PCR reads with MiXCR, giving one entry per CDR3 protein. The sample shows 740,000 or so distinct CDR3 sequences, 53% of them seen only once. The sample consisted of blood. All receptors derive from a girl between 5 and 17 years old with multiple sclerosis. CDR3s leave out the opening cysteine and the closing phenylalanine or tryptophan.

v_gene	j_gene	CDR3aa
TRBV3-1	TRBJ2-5	ASSLMTSGGAEETQY
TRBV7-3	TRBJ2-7	ASSLRGTDLYEQY
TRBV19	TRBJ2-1	ASSPRGYSYNEQF
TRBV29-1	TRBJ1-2	SVERKDRARGYT
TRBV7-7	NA	ASSLVLATEQY
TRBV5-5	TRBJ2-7	ASSLSASGTYEQY
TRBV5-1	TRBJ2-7	ASSSLWNYEQY
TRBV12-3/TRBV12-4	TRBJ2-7	ASSLGIGNHRGEQY
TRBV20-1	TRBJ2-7	SAQMEGRSYEQY
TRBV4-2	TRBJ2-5	ASSQGSGGPKETQY
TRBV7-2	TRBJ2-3	ASSPPPQTDTQY
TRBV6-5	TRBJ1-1	ASSYSSGVNTEAF
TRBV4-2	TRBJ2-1	ASSQVDSGEQF
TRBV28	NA	ASRPLTGLVSYNEQY
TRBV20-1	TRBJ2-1	SARQGFSYNEQF
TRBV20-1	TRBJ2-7	SAKPPGLAGFFSYEQY
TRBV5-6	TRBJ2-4	ASSLIQEQY
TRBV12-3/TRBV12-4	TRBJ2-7	ASSHRAYEQY
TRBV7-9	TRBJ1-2	ASSLGDRGSGYT
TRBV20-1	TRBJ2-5	SAPAGVEAQY
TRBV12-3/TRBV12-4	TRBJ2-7	ASRRTIGQRTIRLYEQY
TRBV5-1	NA	ASSSTAELYEQY
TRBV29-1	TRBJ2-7	SVEDTQGTTYEQY
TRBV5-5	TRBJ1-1	ASSLAGQRYQAF
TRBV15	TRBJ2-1	ATSRDRASEQF
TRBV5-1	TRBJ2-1	ASSLRTGTYNEQF
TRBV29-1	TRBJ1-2	SIPGPYGYT
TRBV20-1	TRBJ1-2	SARDGKQGLDGYT